These T cell receptor beta chains were read from a single sample in a study of CD8+ T cells in alopecia areata. TCRdb's copy holds only in-frame clones and misses some; the assay was immunoSEQ multiplex PCR. The sample includes about 180,000 clones, 45% to 60% of them seen just once. Material: CD8+ T cells sorted from blood, obtained around week 53, from a patient treated with tofacitinib. The receptors were gathered from a human donor with alopecia areata. Each CDR3 is given with its conserved first and last residue. The D gene is left open where the match is weak. A clone size is listed for some rows: how often the clone was seen (once, few, many), or a class if it is expanded.

V	J	D	size	CDR3	DNA
TRBV11-2	TRBJ2-7	NA	NA	CASSAETVHEQYF	TGTGCCAGCAGCGCGGAGACAGTCCACGAGCAGTACTTC
TRBV14	TRBJ1-1	NA	few	CASSDWGDNTEAFF	TGTGCCAGCAGCGATTGGGGAGACAACACTGAAGCTTTCTTT
TRBV5-1	TRBJ2-1	TRBD2	NA	CASSSTVAGGYNEQFF	TGCGCCAGCAGCTCCACCGTAGCGGGGGGTTACAATGAGCAGTTCTTC
TRBV5-6	TRBJ1-5	TRBD1	few	CASSTGTGGSLDQPQHF	TGTGCCAGCAGCACCGGGACAGGGGGTTCGCTCGATCAGCCCCAGCATTTT
TRBV27	TRBJ2-3	NA	NA	CASSLGLPTDTQYF	TGTGCCAGCTCTCTAGGGCTCCCTACAGATACGCAGTATTTT
TRBV30	TRBJ1-1	NA	NA	CAGHRDDTEAFF	TGTGCCGGACACAGGGACGACACTGAAGCTTTCTTT
TRBV29-1	TRBJ1-1	NA	few	CSVEIQGNTEAFF	TGCAGCGTTGAAATACAGGGGAACACTGAAGCTTTCTTT
TRBV7-9	TRBJ1-4	NA	NA	CAGNLRTFF	TGTGCCGGGAACCTCCGGACGTTTTTT
TRBV30	TRBJ1-1	NA	NA	CAWEPGTPEAFF	TGTGCCTGGGAACCCGGGACACCTGAAGCTTTCTTT
TRBV12-5	TRBJ1-5	NA	NA	CASGLDDYSNQPQHF	TGTGCTAGTGGTTTGGACGACTATAGCAATCAGCCCCAGCATTTT
TRBV5-1	TRBJ2-7	TRBD1	few	CASSSVTGVTYEQYF	TGCGCCAGCAGCTCGGTTACAGGGGTAACCTACGAGCAGTACTTC